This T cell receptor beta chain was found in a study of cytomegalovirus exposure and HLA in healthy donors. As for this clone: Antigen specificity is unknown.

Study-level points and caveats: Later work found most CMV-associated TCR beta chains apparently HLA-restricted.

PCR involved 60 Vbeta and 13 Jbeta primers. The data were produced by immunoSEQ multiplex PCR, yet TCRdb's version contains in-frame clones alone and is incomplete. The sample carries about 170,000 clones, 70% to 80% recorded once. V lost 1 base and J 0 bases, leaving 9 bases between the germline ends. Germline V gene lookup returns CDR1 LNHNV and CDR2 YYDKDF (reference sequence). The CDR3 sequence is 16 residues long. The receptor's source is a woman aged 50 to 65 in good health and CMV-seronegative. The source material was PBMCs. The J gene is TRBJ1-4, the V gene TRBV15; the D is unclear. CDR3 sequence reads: CATSRGVLATNEKLFF. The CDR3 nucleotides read TGTGCCACCAGCAGAGGGGTCCTAGCAACTAATGAAAAACTGTTTTTT.